What follows are 9 T cell receptor beta chains derived from one specimen sequenced in a study of blood T cell repertoires in COVID-19. The table came from immunoSEQ multiplex PCR; TCRdb's copy has only in-frame clones and leaves some out. The repertoire has around 170,000 clones, 80% to 85% of them found once; the top ten carry approximately 6.1%. The sequenced material came from peripheral blood. The receptor source for this set is a woman in her 40s with acute or convalescent COVID-19.

The chain is built from TRBV6-5 and TRBJ1-2; D is undetermined. The germline V and J ends were trimmed by 7 bases and 7 bases, with 13 bases remaining between them. Germline values: CDR1 MNHEY, CDR2 SVGAGI. The CDR3 runs to 12 residues. CDR3 in DNA: TGTGCCAGCAAGCCTCAGGTCGGTGGCTACACCTTC. As protein: CASKPQVGGYTF.

The chain recombines TRBV9 with TRBJ2-7; TRBD1 aligns across 8 bases. The CDR3 runs 15 residues. Germline V gene sequence: CDR1 SGDLS, CDR2 YYNGEE. With V trimmed by 4 bases and J by 4 bases, 10 bases remained unmatched. CDR3 coding DNA: TGTGCCAGCAGCCCGACACGGACAGGGTGGTACGAGCAGTACTTC. Amino acids: CASSPTRTGWYEQYF.

DNA of the CDR3: TGTGCCAGCAGTGAAAAAATTGGCGGCAACTATGGCTACACCTTC. This codes for CASSEKIGGNYGYTF. This chain connects TRBV6-1 to TRBJ1-2; D gene ambiguous. Germline V gene sequence: CDR1 MNHNS, CDR2 SASEGT. The CDR3 loop spans 15 amino acids. Trimming shortened V by 2 bases and J by 2 bases, and 12 bases separated the two germline ends.

V is TRBV30 and J is TRBJ1-5, with 8 positions matching TRBD1. Germline V gene data show CDR1 as GTSNPN and CDR2 as SVGIG (reference sequence). The CDR3 sequence is 16 residues long. With 2 bases clipped from V and 6 bases from J, the junction kept 12 bases outside the gene matches. The CDR3 DNA reads TGTGCCTGGAGTCGGATGGACAGGGCAGATGCTCAGCCCCAGCATTTT. Residues: CAWSRMDRADAQPQHF. Full variable domain (missing parts from reference TRBV30 and TRBJ1-5): SQTIHQWPATLVQPVGSPLSLECTVEGTSNPNLYWYRQAAGRGLQLLFYSVGIGQISSEVPQNLSASRPQDRQFILSSKKLLLSDSGFYLCAWSRMDRADAQPQHFGDGTRLSIL.

This clone was detected only once. The CDR3: CASSLGGVVSTDTQYF. The DNA for the CDR3 is TGTGCCAGCAGCTTGGGCGGGGTCGTGAGCACAGATACGCAGTATTTT. This chain joins TRBV11-2 and TRBJ2-3; tentative D call: TRBD2 (6 bases). Germline CDR1 is SGHAT and CDR2 is FQNNGV. The CDR3 has 16 residues. Trimming stripped 3 bases from V and 0 bases from J, with 13 bases between.

The gene calls are TRBV9 and TRBJ1-3, with a possible D match to TRBD1 (5 bases). This CDR3 is built from 16 residues. Germline CDR1 reads SGDLS; CDR2 reads YYNGEE. Trimming took off 4 bases at V and 4 bases at J, with 18 bases between the two ends. CDR3 region: CASSYSGGLPGNTIYF. The DNA for the CDR3 is TGTGCCAGCAGCTATTCTGGGGGACTCCCCGGAAACACCATATATTTT.

The chain's CDR3 is CASSLDGGSTDTQYF. CDR3 sequence (DNA): TGTGCCAGCAGCTTAGACGGCGGGAGCACAGATACGCAGTATTTT. This rearrangement joins TRBV7-2 to TRBJ2-3; the D gene is possibly TRBD2 (5 bases). The CDR3 runs to 15 residues. From germline, CDR1 is SGHTA and CDR2 FQGNSA. V lost 1 base, J lost 0 bases, and 8 bases lay in between.

V usage is TRBV7-2 and J usage is TRBJ2-7, with 8 positions matching TRBD1. The V gene's germline CDR1 is SGHTA and CDR2 FQGNSA. Trimming at V came to 1 base and at J to 3 bases, leaving 5 bases not matched to a gene. The CDR3 runs to 15 residues. The CDR3 here is CASSLVSGGYYEQYF. CDR3 DNA sequence: TGTGCCAGCAGCTTAGTGTCAGGGGGCTACTACGAGCAGTACTTC.

The chain has TRBV2 and TRBJ2-7; D is unclear. There are 12 residues in the CDR3. Germline-derived CDR1 and CDR2 are SNHLY and FYNNEI. The V end was cut by 2 bases, the J end by 2 bases, with 4 bases between. The CDR3 reads CASSETAYEQYF. Here the CDR3 DNA reads TGTGCCAGCAGTGAAACTGCCTACGAGCAGTACTTC.